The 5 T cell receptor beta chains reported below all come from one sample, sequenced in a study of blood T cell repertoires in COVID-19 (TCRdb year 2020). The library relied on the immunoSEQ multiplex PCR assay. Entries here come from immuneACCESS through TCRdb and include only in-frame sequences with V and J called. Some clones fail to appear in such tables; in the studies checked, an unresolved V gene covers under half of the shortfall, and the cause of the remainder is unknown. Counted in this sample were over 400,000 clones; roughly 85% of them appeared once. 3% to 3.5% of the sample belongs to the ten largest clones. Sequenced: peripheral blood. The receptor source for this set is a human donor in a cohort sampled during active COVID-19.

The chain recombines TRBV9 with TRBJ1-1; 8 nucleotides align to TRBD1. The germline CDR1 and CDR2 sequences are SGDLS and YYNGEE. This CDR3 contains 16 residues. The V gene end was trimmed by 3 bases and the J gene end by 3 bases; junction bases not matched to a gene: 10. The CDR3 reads CASSAIVPGQDTEAFF. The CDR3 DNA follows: TGTGCCAGCAGCGCCATCGTACCGGGACAGGACACTGAAGCTTTCTTT.

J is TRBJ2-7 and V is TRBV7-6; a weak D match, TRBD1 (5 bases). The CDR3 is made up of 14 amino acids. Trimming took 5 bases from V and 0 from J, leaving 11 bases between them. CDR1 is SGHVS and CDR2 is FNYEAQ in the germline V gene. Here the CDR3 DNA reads TGTGCCAGCAGCCTCGCAACAGGCTCCTACGAGCAGTACTTC. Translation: CASSLATGSYEQYF.

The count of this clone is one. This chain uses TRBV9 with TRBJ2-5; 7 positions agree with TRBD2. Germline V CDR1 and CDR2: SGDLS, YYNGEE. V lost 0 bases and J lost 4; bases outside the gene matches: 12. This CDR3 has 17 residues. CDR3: CASSVGLADRAGETQYF. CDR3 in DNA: TGTGCCAGCAGCGTAGGCCTAGCGGACCGAGCTGGAGAGACCCAGTACTTC.

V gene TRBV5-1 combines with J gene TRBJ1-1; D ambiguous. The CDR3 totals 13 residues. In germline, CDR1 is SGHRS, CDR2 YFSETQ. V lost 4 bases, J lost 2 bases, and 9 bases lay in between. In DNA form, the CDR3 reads TGCGCCAGCAGCGCGCAGGCAAACACTGAAGCTTTCTTT. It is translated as CASSAQANTEAFF.

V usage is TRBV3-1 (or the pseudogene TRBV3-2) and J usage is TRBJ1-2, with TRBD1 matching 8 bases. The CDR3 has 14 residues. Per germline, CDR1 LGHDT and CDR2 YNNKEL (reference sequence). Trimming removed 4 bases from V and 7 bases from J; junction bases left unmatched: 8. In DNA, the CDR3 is TGTGCCAGCAGCCCCGGACAGGGACAAGCTGGCTACACCTTC. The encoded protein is CASSPGQGQAGYTF.